These 7 T cell receptor beta chains share one sample of origin, sequenced in a study of CD8+ T cells in alopecia areata. Treatment denoted: oral pan-JAK inhibitor, 5-10 mg twice daily. Extraction and reverse transcription of RNA yielded cDNA as the sequencing template. This table comes from immunoSEQ multiplex PCR, and its TCRdb copy is limited to in-frame clones, with some not included. The sample contains about 190,000 clones, 55% to 70% of which appear only once. The sequencing used CD4+ T cells sorted from blood, collected at week 4, from a patient treated with tofacitinib. The receptor set was obtained from a human donor with alopecia areata.

V gene TRBV10-3 combines with J gene TRBJ2-7; 12 positions match TRBD2. CDR1 ENHRY and CDR2 SYGVKD come from the germline V gene. The V and J ends lost 6 bases and 5 bases, in that order; junction bases with no gene match: 8. This CDR3 spans 15 amino acids. This CDR3 is CAIRLAGGRQDEQYF. The CDR3 DNA follows: TGTGCCATCAGACTAGCGGGAGGCCGTCAGGACGAGCAGTACTTC.

The chain employs TRBV15 and TRBJ2-1; either TRBD1 or TRBD2 may supply D (5 bases each). V was trimmed by 5 bases and J by 0 bases, leaving 11 bases between them. Germline V lookup: CDR1 LNHNV, CDR2 YYDKDF (reference sequence). The CDR3 sequence is 15 residues long. The CDR3 spells CATSPGQSSYNEQFF. CDR3 coding DNA: TGTGCCACCAGCCCGGGGCAGAGCTCCTACAATGAGCAGTTCTTC.

V gene TRBV5-1 combines with J gene TRBJ2-5; TRBD2 matches 9 bases. With 4 bases clipped from V and 4 bases from J, the junction kept 8 bases outside the gene matches. The CDR3 is 15 amino acids. Germline CDR1 and CDR2: SGHRS and YFSETQ. DNA for the CDR3: TGCGCCAGCAGCGGTCTAGCGGGGACCACAGAGACCCAGTACTTC. It codes for CASSGLAGTTETQYF.

This chain links TRBV6-5 with TRBJ2-1; D remains unclear. This CDR3 comprises 15 residues. Germline CDR1 and CDR2: MNHEY and SVGAGI. The germline V and J ends were trimmed by 0 bases and 7 bases, with 13 bases remaining between them. CDR3 protein: CASSYSRGLVNEQFF. The CDR3 region has the DNA TGTGCCAGCAGTTACTCGAGAGGCCTTGTAAATGAGCAGTTCTTC.

This clone was detected only a few times. The chain couples TRBV29-1 to TRBJ1-1; D is ambiguous. The CDR3 sequence is 11 residues long. Per the germline V gene, CDR1 is SQVTM and CDR2 is ANQGSEA. The V end was cut by 0 bases, the J end by 8 bases, with 7 bases between. In DNA, the CDR3 is TGCAGCGTTGAAGATCTGAGAGAAGCTTTCTTT. Translating gives CSVEDLREAFF.

This clone showed up just a few times. V is TRBV6-5 and J is TRBJ2-2, with D unresolved. With 8 bases removed from V and 5 bases from J, the gap between germline ends came to 9 bases. The germline V gene encodes CDR1 MNHEY and CDR2 SVGAGI. This CDR3 is 12 amino acids long. The CDR3 DNA reads TGTGCCAGCCGCCTAGGGACCGGGGAGCTGTTTTTT. Amino acid sequence: CASRLGTGELFF.

This clone occurred once. V gene TRBV20-1 combines with J gene TRBJ1-1; D is unresolved. V dropped 6 bases and J dropped 8 bases, with 13 bases sitting between them. Germline assignment: CDR1 DFQATT and CDR2 SNEGSKA (reference sequence). The CDR3 covers 11 residues. The CDR3 is CSAGEVGEAFF. In DNA, the CDR3 is TGCAGTGCCGGCGAGGTTGGGGAAGCTTTCTTT.